This TCR beta chain was obtained from a study of blood T cell repertoires in COVID-19 (dated by TCRdb to the early 2020s). Turning to the overall study: The collaborator samples originated in the United States, Italy and Spain and spanned the acute and convalescent phases of COVID-19. The material from the prospective study consisted of cDNA or gDNA derived from T cells, B-cell-depleted T cells, or PBMCs. Subjects who had been exposed to COVID-19, were actively infected with it, or had recovered from it provided the deeply sampled blood TCRbeta repertoires that made up the dataset. The repertoires were released in a freely available public database meant as a resource for research on the immune response to SARS-CoV-2. Samples were obtained from the ongoing ImmuneRACE study (first 160 participants) and from about 1,300 subjects provided by 6 global collaborators. Sample metadata almost always included a de-identified subject ID, COVID-19 status, age in years and sex. Where available, HLA class I and class II types were obtained from metadata supplied by the sample provider rather than from assay-based typing.

CDR1 and CDR2, looked up from the germline V gene (reference sequence), are SGHNT and YYREEE. The trim is 1 base for V and 8 bases for J, with a gap of 25 bases between the germline ends. The CDR3 has 18 amino acids, counting the end cysteine and phenylalanine. Only CDR3 DNA is held: 54 bases, read in frame from base 1. TCRbeta CDR3 regions were amplified from genomic DNA by means of the immunoSEQ Assay, a bias-controlled multiplex PCR. The study's processing was this. Nucleated cell counts per sample were estimated from amplification of reference gene primers within the assay. To quantify the absolute abundance of each unique TCRbeta CDR3 rearrangement, sequence reads were collapsed and filtered. For each sample, productive Simpson clonality was calculated as the square root of Simpson's diversity index over productive rearrangements. The table was pulled from immuneACCESS by TCRdb, which kept in-frame rearrangements only. Such tables lose some clones; where checked, under half of the loss comes from unresolved V genes, and the rest has no known cause. V and J calls and clone size come straight from that table; D and trimming were deduced from the DNA. The sample profile shows around 100,000 clones; approximately 84% of them were found once. The top ten clones comprise about 3% of the sample.

A note on this clone: Its target antigen remains unknown. The sample holds no much larger clone one base away, and base qualities are not on file.

What the study reported, not specific to this receptor: The amount of clinical and demographic metadata varied by source and participant and was provided uncurated.

Collaborating institutions collected whole blood in K2EDTA tubes following their own protocols. For TCRbeta analysis, collaborators shipped samples in one of three forms: frozen whole blood, isolated PBMCs, or DNA extracted from either of those sample types. Specimen: peripheral blood. The receptor was derived from a man aged 35 to 55 with acute or convalescent COVID-19. The rearrangement joined TRBV5-4 to TRBJ1-5; the D region possibly corresponds to TRBD1 (6 bases align). The CDR3 region has the sequence CASSLTVVWTAVCKPQHF. The DNA sequence is as follows: TGTGCCAGCAGCTTGACGGTCGTTTGGACAGCCGTTTGTAAGCCCCAGCATTTT.